The 13 T cell receptor beta chains below were found in one sample sequenced in a study of CD8 T cells in ankylosing spondylitis. TCRdb ran MiXCR on the 5' RACE reads and lists one entry per CDR3 protein. The data contain under 450,000 distinct CDR3 sequences, under 20% of them singletons. Antigens of these TCRs are unknown. Study-wide results and limits: Several highly homologous variants made up a TCR beta motif, and this motif appeared characteristic of ankylosing spondylitis blood.

The sequenced sample consisted of blood, either unsorted or a sorted T cell fraction (not recorded which). The receptor set was obtained from a male donor with ankylosing spondylitis.

This clonotype was counted only a few times. V and J are TRBV28 and TRBJ1-4, with D perhaps matching TRBD1 (5 bases). The ends were cut back, 4 bases at V and 2 bases at J, with 14 bases in the middle. CDR3 length: 16 residues. Germline values: CDR1 MDHEN, CDR2 SYDVKM. The CDR3 nucleotides are TGTGCCAGCAGTTCCGGACCCTGGGGGACTAATGAAAAACTGTTTTTT. As protein: CASSSGPWGTNEKLFF. The full variable domain, with the rest looked up from reference TRBV28 and TRBJ1-4, is DVKVTQSSRYLVKRTGEKVFLECVQDMDHENMFWYRQDPGLGLRLIYFSYDVKMKEKGDIPEGYSVSREKKERFSLILESASTNQTSMYLCASSSGPWGTNEKLFFGSGTQLSVL.

This chain joins TRBV12-2 and TRBJ1-2; TRBD1, the table's D call, was not compared with the DNA. TRBV12-2 corresponds to a pseudogene. This CDR3 is built from 13 residues. The CDR3 region is CASRSDMNYGYTF. CDR3 bases: TGTGCAAGTCGTTCGGACATGAACTATGGCTACACCTTC.

This clonotype was observed a few times. This chain connects TRBV12-3 or TRBV12-4 to TRBJ1-6; D possibly corresponds to TRBD1 (6 bases). The CDR3 is 15 amino acids. V was trimmed by 5 bases and J by 7 bases, leaving 15 bases between them. In DNA form, the CDR3 reads TGTGCCAGCAGTACAACGGGGGCGCGGAATTCACCCCTCCACTTT. Encoded protein: CASSTTGARNSPLHF.

The rearrangement uses TRBV29-1 and TRBJ1-1; the D gene is possibly TRBD1 (6 bases). Between the trimmed V and J ends, which lost 6 bases and 11 bases, there was a span of 19 bases. The CDR3 covers 12 residues. CDR1 and CDR2 (germline): SQVTM, ANQGSEA. Written as DNA, the CDR3 is TGCAGCGTGACCCAGAACACAGGGTATGCTTTCTTT. Its protein is CSVTQNTGYAFF.

The genes are TRBV6-5 and TRBJ2-6, with D uncertain. Looked up from germline, CDR1 is MNHEY and CDR2 is SVGAGI. The CDR3 spans 16 residues. The V gene lost 2 bases and the J gene lost 0 bases, with 8 bases spanning the gap. The CDR3, as DNA: TGTGCCAGCAGTTACCCCAGGAACTCTGGGGCCAACGTCCTGACTTTC. This translates into CASSYPRNSGANVLTF.

The chain employs TRBV11-2 and TRBJ2-5, with TRBD1 matching over 7 bases. With V trimmed by 5 bases and J by 5 bases, 8 bases remained unmatched. The germline V gene has CDR1 SGHAT and CDR2 FQNNGV. This CDR3 has 14 amino acids. Here the CDR3 DNA reads TGTGCCAGCAGCCCAAGGGGGCAGGGTGAGACCCAGTACTTC. This codes for CASSPRGQGETQYF.

The chain links TRBV29-1 to TRBJ2-3; TRBD1 agrees at 7 bases. This CDR3 region has 14 residues. Germline CDR1 reads SQVTM; CDR2 reads ANQGSEA. Trimming cost V 7 bases and J 2 bases; bases outside gene matches: 9. The CDR3 sequence is CSACDGQVTDTQYF. DNA for the CDR3: TGCAGCGCATGCGATGGACAGGTCACAGATACGCAGTATTTT.

The rearrangement links TRBV5-1 to TRBJ2-3; D perhaps matches TRBD2 (5 bases). The CDR3 extends over 13 amino acids. CDR1 SGHRS and CDR2 YFSETQ come from the germline V gene. Trimming cost V 4 bases and J 9 bases, with 15 bases left between them. This chain's CDR3 is CASSLNSVDTQYF. Here the CDR3 DNA reads TGCGCCAGCAGCCTCAATAGCGTGGACACGCAGTATTTT.

The chain combines TRBV10-3 with TRBJ1-4; TRBD1 agrees at 7 bases. The CDR3 consists of 16 residues. Trimming at V came to 6 bases and at J to 0 bases, leaving 7 bases not matched to a gene. CDR1 and CDR2 (germline): ENHRY, SYGVKD. In nucleotides, the CDR3 is TGTGCCATCAGCCCGGGACAGAGGTCAACTAATGAAAAACTGTTTTTT. Its translation is CAISPGQRSTNEKLFF.

This clonotype was observed a handful of times. The rearrangement links TRBV7-9 to TRBJ2-1; D ambiguous. Germline V gene lookup returns CDR1 SEHNR and CDR2 FQNEAQ (reference sequence). Trimming took 10 bases from V and 0 from J, leaving 13 bases between them. This CDR3 contains 14 residues. The CDR3 here is CATGWASSYNEQFF. CDR3 DNA: TGTGCCACTGGCTGGGCAAGCTCCTACAATGAGCAGTTCTTC. The variable domain in full, completed from reference TRBV7-9 and TRBJ2-1, reads DTGVSQNPRHKITKRGQNVTFRCDPISEHNRLYWYRQTLGQGPEFLTYFQNEAQLEKSRLLSDRFSAERPKGSFSTLEIQRTEQGDSAMYLCATGWASSYNEQFFGPGTRLTVL.

The genes are TRBV9 and TRBJ2-3; D perhaps matches TRBD2 (6 bases). V was shortened by 0 bases and J by 1 base, with 9 bases between the two germline ends. The CDR3 covers 15 residues. CDR1 and CDR2 from the germline V gene are SGDLS and YYNGEE. CDR3 loop: CASSVDGTRTDTQYF. The CDR3 nucleotides are TGTGCCAGCAGCGTAGACGGGACTCGCACAGATACGCAGTATTTT.

J is TRBJ2-1 and V is TRBV20-1; the match to TRBD2 covers 11 bases. This CDR3 comprises 15 residues. V shed 0 bases, J shed 6 bases, and the junction held 4 bases outside the gene matches. Germline CDR1 and CDR2: DFQATT and SNEGSKA (reference sequence). The CDR3 loop is CSARDPGTSGNEQFF. The CDR3 bases are TGCAGTGCTAGAGACCCGGGGACTAGCGGCAATGAGCAGTTCTTC.

This clonotype showed up many times. The chain joins TRBV5-6 to TRBJ2-4; D perhaps matches TRBD2 (6 bases). Germline CDR1 SGHDT, CDR2 YYEEEE. This CDR3 comprises 14 residues. The V gene lost 2 bases and the J gene lost 5 bases, with 11 bases spanning the gap. The CDR3 spells CASSFGGSQNIQYF. As DNA, the CDR3 is TGTGCCAGCAGCTTTGGAGGGTCCCAAAACATTCAGTACTTC.